This TCR beta chain was sequenced in a study of blood T cell repertoires in COVID-19. Looking at the study overall: Specimens from acute and convalescent COVID-19 originated in the United States, Italy and Spain. Sources were T cells, B-cell-depleted T cells, or PBMCs; the material itself was cDNA or gDNA.

Methods used by the authors: Counts of nucleated cells, estimated from reference gene primer amplification, were obtained. Data came from immunoSEQ multiplex PCR; TCRdb stores just in-frame clones and leaves some out. The DNA was the basis for D and trimming; V, J and clone size are from that table. This table has about 88,000 clones, about 90% appearing once. Trimming at V came to 4 bases and at J to 5 bases, leaving 5 bases not matched to a gene. The CDR3 has 15 amino acids. Germline CDR1 is MRHNA and CDR2 is SNTAGT. The sequenced sample consisted of peripheral blood. This rearrangement joins TRBV6-4 to TRBJ2-1, with TRBD2 matching over 10 bases. The receptor was derived from a male donor with acute or convalescent COVID-19. The CDR3 coding sequence is TGTGCCAGCAGTGTCTTAGCGGGGGGAAACAATGAGCAGTTCTTC. Translation gives CASSVLAGGNNEQFF.